A selection of T cell receptor beta chains follows, all from one sample in a study of human CD8 memory T cell subsets. TCRdb reworked the 5' RACE reads into one entry per CDR3 protein, no DNA. The sample includes around 5,400 distinct CDR3 sequences. The sample taken for sequencing was CD8+ T cells from PBMCs. Receptor source: a human donor in good health. The CDR3 runs from the conserved cysteine through the conserved F or W. Size values are once, few and many counts, or a class for expanded clones, and some rows have none.

CDR3aa: CASSPQYPSGDTHEQYF; j_gene: TRBJ2-7; abundance: .; v_gene: TRBV28
CDR3aa: CSVAGTGGTDTQYF; j_gene: TRBJ2-3; abundance: .; v_gene: TRBV29-1
CDR3aa: CASSQDKIADLYEQYF; j_gene: TRBJ2-7; abundance: .; v_gene: TRBV14
CDR3aa: CSANRDSSGNTIYF; j_gene: TRBJ1-3; abundance: .; v_gene: TRBV20-1
CDR3aa: CASSDPASPLGEQYF; j_gene: TRBJ2-7; abundance: .; v_gene: TRBV9
CDR3aa: CSARGALAGFEQYF; j_gene: TRBJ2-7; abundance: medium-sized; v_gene: TRBV20-1
CDR3aa: CASSPWVGDSVEQYF; j_gene: TRBJ2-7; abundance: .; v_gene: TRBV4-2
CDR3aa: CASSPSWARGTGELFF; j_gene: TRBJ2-2; abundance: medium-sized; v_gene: TRBV4-2
CDR3aa: CASGPTSGSIYEQFF; j_gene: TRBJ2-1; abundance: large; v_gene: TRBV3-1
CDR3aa: CASGQGGGVTTEAFF; j_gene: TRBJ1-1; abundance: .; v_gene: TRBV28
CDR3aa: CAAQDGNYGYTF; j_gene: TRBJ1-2; abundance: .; v_gene: TRBV6-4
CDR3aa: CASSFVWSSGNTIYF; j_gene: TRBJ1-3; abundance: medium-sized; v_gene: TRBV19
CDR3aa: CASSFLVAYGPPEAFF; j_gene: TRBJ1-1; abundance: .; v_gene: TRBV7-9